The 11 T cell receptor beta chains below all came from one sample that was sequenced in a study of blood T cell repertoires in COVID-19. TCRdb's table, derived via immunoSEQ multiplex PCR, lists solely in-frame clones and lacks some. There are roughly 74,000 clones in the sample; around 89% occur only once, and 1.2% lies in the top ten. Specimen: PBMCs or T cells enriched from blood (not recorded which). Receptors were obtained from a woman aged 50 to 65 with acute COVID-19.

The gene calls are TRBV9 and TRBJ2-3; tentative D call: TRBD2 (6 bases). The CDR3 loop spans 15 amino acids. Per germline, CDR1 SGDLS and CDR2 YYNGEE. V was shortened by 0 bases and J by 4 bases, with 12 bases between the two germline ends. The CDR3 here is CASSVAGTYPDTQYF. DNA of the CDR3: TGTGCCAGCAGCGTAGCTGGGACTTATCCAGATACGCAGTATTTT.

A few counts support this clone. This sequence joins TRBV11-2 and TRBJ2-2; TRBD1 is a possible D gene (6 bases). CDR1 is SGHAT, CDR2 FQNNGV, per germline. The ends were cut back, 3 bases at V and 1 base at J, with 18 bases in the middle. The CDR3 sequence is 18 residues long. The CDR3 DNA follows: TGTGCCAGCAGCTTCGACGAGACAGGCGGACTGAACACCGGGGAGCTGTTTTTT. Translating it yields CASSFDETGGLNTGELFF.

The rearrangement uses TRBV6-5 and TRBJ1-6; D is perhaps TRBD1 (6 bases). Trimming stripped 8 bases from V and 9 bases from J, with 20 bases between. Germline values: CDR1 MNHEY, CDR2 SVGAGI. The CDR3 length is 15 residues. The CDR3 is CASLWGQAWSSPLHF. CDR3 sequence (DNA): TGTGCCAGCCTCTGGGGACAAGCTTGGAGTTCACCCCTCCACTTT.

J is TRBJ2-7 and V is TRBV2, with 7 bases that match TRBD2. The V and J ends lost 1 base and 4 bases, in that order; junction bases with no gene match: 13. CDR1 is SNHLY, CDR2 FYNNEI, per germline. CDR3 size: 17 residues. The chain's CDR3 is CASSEVMGWGGAYEQYF. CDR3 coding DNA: TGTGCCAGCAGTGAAGTAATGGGATGGGGGGGAGCGTACGAGCAGTACTTC.

CDR3 protein: CASRQQGPSNQPQHF. CDR3 in DNA: TGTGCCAGCAGACAACAGGGTCCTAGCAATCAGCCCCAGCATTTT. The V and J genes are TRBV6-5 and TRBJ1-5; possibly TRBD1 for D (6 bases). Germline-derived CDR1 and CDR2 are MNHEY and SVGAGI. The CDR3 spans 15 residues. V was cut by 6 bases and J by 0 bases, with 12 bases left in between.

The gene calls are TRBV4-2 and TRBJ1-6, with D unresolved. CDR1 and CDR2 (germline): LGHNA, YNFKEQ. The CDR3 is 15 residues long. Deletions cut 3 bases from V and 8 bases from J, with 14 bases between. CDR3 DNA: TGTGCCAGCAGCCACGACCGGGGAGCCGATTCACCCCTCCACTTT. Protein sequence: CASSHDRGADSPLHF.

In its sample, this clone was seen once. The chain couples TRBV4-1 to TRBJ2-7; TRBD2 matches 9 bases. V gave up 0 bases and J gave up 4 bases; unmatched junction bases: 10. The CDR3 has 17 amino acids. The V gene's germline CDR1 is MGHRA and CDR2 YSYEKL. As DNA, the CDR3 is TGCGCCAGCAGCCAAGATTCCCTTAGCGGGAGTGTTTACGAGCAGTACTTC. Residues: CASSQDSLSGSVYEQYF.

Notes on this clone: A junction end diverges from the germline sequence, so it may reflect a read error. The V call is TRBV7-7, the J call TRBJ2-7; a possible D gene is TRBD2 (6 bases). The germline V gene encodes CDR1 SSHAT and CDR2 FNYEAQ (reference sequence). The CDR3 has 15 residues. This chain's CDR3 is CASSLGAGRTYEQYF. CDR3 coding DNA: TGTGCTAGCAGCTTAGGAGCGGGTCGTACCTACGAGCAGTACTTC.

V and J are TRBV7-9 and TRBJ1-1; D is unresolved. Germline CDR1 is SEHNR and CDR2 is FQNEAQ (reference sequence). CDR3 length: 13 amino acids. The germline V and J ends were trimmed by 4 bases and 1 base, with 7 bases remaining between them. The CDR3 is CASSSRQNTEAFF. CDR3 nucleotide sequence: TGTGCCAGCAGCTCCCGACAGAACACTGAAGCTTTCTTT.

The CDR3: CASSIKRSDTLRGTGELFF. The CDR3 DNA sequence: TGTGCCAGTAGTATCAAGCGGAGCGACACACTACGCGGCACCGGGGAGCTGTTTTTT. This chain connects TRBV19 to TRBJ2-2; TRBD2 might be the D (5 bases). Germline values: CDR1 LNHDA, CDR2 SQIVND (reference sequence). CDR3 length: 19 amino acids. V was pared by 3 bases and J by 4 bases, with 24 bases between.

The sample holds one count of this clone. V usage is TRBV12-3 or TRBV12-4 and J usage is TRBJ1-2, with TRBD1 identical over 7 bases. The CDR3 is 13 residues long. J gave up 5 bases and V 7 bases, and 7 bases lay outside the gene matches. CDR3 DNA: TGTGCCAGCACCTCAGACAGGGTATATGGCTACACCTTC. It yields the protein CASTSDRVYGYTF.